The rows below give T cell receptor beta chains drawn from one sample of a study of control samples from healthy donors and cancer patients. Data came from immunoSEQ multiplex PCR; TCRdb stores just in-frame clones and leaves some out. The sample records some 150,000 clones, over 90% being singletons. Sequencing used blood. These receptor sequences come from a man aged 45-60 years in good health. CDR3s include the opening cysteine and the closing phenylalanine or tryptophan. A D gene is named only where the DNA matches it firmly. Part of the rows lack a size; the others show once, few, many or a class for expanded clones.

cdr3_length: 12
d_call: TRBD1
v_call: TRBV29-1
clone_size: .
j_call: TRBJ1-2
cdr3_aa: CSVGGTVYGYTF
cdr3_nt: TGCAGCGTTGGTGGGACAGTCTATGGCTACACCTTC

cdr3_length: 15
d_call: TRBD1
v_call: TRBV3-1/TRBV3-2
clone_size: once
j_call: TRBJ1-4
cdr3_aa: CASSQAQGANEKLFF
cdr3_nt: TGTGCCAGCAGCCAAGCGCAGGGGGCTAATGAAAAACTGTTTTTT

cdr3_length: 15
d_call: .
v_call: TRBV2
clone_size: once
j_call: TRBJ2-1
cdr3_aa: CASSERQGSYNEQFF
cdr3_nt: TGTGCCAGCAGTGAGAGGCAGGGCTCCTACAATGAGCAGTTCTTC

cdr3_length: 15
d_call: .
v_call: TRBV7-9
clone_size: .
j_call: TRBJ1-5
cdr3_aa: CASSRDGFGNQPQHF
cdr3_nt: TGTGCCAGCAGCCGGGACGGCTTCGGCAATCAGCCCCAGCATTTT

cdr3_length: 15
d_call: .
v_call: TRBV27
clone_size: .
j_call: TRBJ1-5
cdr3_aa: CASSLRGQSNQPQHF
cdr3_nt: TGTGCCAGCAGTTTAAGAGGACAGAGCAATCAGCCCCAGCATTTT

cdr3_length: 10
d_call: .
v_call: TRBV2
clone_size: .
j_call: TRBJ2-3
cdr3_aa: CASGVGAQYF
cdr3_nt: TGTGCCAGCGGCGTGGGGGCGCAGTATTTT

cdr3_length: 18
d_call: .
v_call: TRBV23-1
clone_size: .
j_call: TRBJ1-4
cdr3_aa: CASRNRDDRRTTNEKLFF
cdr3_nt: TGCGCCAGCCGAAACAGGGACGACAGGCGGACAACTAATGAAAAACTGTTTTTT

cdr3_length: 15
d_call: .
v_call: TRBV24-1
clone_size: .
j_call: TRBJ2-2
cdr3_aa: CATSVGGGRSGELFF
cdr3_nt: TGTGCCACCAGTGTTGGAGGGGGTCGGTCCGGGGAGCTGTTTTTT

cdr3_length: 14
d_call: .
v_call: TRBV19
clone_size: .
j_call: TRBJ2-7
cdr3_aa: CATAGRGRSYEQYF
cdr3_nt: TGTGCCACGGCCGGCAGGGGTAGGTCCTACGAGCAGTACTTC

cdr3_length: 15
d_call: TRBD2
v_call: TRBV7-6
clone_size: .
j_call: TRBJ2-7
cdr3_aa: CASSFSSGQSYEQYF
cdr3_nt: TGTGCCAGCAGCTTCTCTAGCGGGCAATCCTACGAGCAGTACTTC

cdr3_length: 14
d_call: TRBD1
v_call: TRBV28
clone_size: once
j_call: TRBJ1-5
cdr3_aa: CASSQDRVWQPQHF
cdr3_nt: TGTGCCAGCAGCCAAGACAGGGTTTGGCAGCCCCAGCATTTT

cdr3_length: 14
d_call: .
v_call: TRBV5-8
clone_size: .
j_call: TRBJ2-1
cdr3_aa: CASSLRGGYNEQFF
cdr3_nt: TGTGCCAGCAGTTTGAGGGGGGGCTACAATGAGCAGTTCTTC

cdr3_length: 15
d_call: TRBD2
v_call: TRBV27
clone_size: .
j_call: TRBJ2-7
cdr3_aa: CASSSPGAGAYEQYF
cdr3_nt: TGTGCCAGCAGTTCTCCGGGAGCGGGAGCCTACGAGCAGTACTTC

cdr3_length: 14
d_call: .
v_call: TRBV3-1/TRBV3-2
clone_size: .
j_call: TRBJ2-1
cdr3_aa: CASSQGGRYNEQFF
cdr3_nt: TGTGCCAGCAGCCAAGGGGGTCGTTACAATGAGCAGTTCTTC

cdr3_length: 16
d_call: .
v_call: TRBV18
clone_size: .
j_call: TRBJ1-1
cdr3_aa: CASSPRARGSAFEAFF
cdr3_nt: TGTGCCAGCTCACCACGGGCCCGGGGTAGCGCCTTTGAAGCTTTCTTT

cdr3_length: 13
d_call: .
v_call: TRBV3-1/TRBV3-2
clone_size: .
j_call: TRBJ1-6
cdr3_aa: CASSQAEFLPLHF
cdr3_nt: TGTGCCAGCAGCCAAGCCGAGTTTCTCCCCCTCCACTTT

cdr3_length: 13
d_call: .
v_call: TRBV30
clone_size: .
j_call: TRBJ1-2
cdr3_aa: CASRQSNNYGYTF
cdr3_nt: TGTGCCTCTCGACAAAGTAATAACTATGGCTACACCTTC

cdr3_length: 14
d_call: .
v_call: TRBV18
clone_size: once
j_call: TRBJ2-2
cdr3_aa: CASSPARLGGELFF
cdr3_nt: TGTGCCAGCTCACCAGCACGGCTGGGCGGGGAGCTGTTTTTT

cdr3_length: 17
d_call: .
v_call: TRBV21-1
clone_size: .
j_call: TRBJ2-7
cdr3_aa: CASSKRPNRTPLYEQYF
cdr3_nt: TGTGCCAGCAGCAAACGGCCCAACAGGACACCTCTCTACGAGCAGTACTTC

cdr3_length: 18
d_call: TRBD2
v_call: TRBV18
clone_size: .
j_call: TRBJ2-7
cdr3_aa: CASSPLSRLAGVYSEQYF
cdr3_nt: TGTGCCAGCTCACCACTCTCCCGACTAGCGGGAGTATACAGCGAGCAGTACTTC

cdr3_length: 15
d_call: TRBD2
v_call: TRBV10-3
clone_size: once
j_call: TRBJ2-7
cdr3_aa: CAISDLNSGSYEQYF
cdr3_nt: TGTGCCATCAGTGATCTGAATAGCGGGAGCTACGAGCAGTACTTC

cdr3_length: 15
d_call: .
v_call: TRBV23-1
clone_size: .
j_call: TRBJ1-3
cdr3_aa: CASSPNRLSGNTIYF
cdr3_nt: TGCGCCAGCAGTCCCAACAGACTCTCTGGAAACACCATATATTTT

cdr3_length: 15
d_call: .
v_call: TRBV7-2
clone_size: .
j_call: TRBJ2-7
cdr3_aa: CASSLSFDNSYEQYF
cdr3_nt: TGTGCCAGCAGCCTCTCGTTCGACAACTCCTACGAGCAGTACTTC

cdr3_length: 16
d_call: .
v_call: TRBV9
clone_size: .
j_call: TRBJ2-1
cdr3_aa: CASSVAPLARSNEQFF
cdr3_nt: TGTGCCAGCAGCGTAGCGCCACTAGCCCGTTCCAATGAGCAGTTCTTC

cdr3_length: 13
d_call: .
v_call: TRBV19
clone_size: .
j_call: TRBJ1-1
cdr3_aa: CASAYRDNTEAFF
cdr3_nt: TGTGCCAGTGCATACAGGGACAACACTGAAGCTTTCTTT

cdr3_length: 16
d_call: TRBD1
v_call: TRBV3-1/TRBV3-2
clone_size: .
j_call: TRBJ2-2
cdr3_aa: CASSQGTGRNTGELFF
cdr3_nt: TGTGCCAGCAGCCAAGGGACAGGGCGTAACACCGGGGAGCTGTTTTTT

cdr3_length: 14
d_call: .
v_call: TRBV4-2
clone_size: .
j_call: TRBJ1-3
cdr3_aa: CASSQTGPINTIYF
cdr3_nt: TGTGCCAGCAGCCAGACAGGTCCGATAAACACCATATATTTT

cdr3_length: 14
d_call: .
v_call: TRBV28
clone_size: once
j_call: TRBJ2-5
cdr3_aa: CASSSFSLQETQYF
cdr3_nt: TGTGCCAGCAGTTCCTTCAGCCTTCAAGAGACCCAGTACTTC

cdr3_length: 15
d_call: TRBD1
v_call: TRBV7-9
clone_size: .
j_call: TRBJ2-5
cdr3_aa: CASSLVTGEKETQYF
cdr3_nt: TGTGCCAGCAGCTTAGTAACAGGGGAAAAAGAGACCCAGTACTTC

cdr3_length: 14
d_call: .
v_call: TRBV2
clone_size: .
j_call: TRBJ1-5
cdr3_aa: CASSEMVSNQPQHF
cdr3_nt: TGTGCCAGCAGTGAAATGGTTAGCAATCAGCCCCAGCATTTT

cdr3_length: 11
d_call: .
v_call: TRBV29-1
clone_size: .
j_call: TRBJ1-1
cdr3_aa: CSVAGRGEAFF
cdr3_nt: TGCAGCGTTGCGGGCAGGGGAGAAGCTTTCTTT

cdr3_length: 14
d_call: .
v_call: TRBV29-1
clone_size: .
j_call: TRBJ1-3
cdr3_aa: CSVGRGNSGNTIYF
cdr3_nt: TGCAGCGTTGGACGAGGGAACTCTGGAAACACCATATATTTT

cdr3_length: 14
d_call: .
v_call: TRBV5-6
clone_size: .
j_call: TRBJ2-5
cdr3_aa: CASRERGGLETQYF
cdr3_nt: TGTGCCAGCAGAGAGAGGGGGGGGCTGGAGACCCAGTACTTC

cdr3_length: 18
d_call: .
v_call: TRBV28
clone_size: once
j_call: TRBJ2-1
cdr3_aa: CASSHKVSRLGSFNEQFF
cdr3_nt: TGTGCCAGCAGCCACAAAGTTTCGAGACTAGGGAGCTTCAATGAGCAGTTCTTC

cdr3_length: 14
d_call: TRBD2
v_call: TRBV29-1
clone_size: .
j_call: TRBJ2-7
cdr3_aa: CSVHPGTSGAEQYF
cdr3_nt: TGCAGCGTTCACCCCGGGACTAGCGGGGCCGAGCAGTACTTC

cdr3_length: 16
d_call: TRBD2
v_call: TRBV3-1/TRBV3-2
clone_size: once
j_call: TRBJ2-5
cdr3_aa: CASSQVGGRARETQYF
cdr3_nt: TGTGCCAGCAGCCAAGTGGGCGGGAGGGCCAGGGAGACCCAGTACTTC

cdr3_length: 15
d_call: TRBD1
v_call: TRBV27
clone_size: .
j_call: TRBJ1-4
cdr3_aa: CASRVTGQTNEKLFF
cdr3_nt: TGTGCCAGCAGAGTCACGGGACAGACTAATGAAAAACTGTTTTTT

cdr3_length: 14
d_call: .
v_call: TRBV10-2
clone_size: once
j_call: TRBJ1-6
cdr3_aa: CASSGLHQNSPLHF
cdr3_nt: TGCGCCAGCAGTGGGCTTCACCAGAATTCACCCCTCCACTTT

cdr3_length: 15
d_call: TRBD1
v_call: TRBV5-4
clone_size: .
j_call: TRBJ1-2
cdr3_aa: CASSIGQGDIYGYTF
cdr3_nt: TGTGCCAGCAGCATCGGACAGGGGGACATTTATGGCTACACCTTC

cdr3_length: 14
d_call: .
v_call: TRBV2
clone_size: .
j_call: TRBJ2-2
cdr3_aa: CASKGDYKAGELFF
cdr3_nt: TGTGCCAGCAAGGGCGACTACAAGGCCGGGGAGCTGTTTTTT

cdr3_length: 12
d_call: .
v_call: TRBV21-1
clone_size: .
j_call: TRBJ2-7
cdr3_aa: CASSKARHEQYF
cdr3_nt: TGTGCCAGCAGCAAAGCCCGCCACGAGCAGTACTTC

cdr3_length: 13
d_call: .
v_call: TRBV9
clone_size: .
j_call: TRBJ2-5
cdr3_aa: CASSVGGEETQYF
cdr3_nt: TGTGCCAGCAGCGTAGGCGGGGAAGAGACCCAGTACTTC